This T cell receptor (beta chain) originates from a study of vaccination effects on CD4 cells after COVID-19. Antigen-specific CD4+ T cells expanded by the ViraFEST assay with viral peptide pools were then sequenced. Cells that had been cultured for ten to eleven days were the source of isolated CD4+ T cells. Subjects were given two BNT162b2 or mRNA-1273 vaccine doses. Neither prior SARS-CoV-2 infection nor positive nucleocapsid antibodies were present in the vaccine recipients. With regard to this clone: Its antigen remains unidentified.

Findings and caveats of the study: The study dataset contains few convalescent patients and includes no early post-infection timepoints.

The data were produced by immunoSEQ multiplex PCR, yet TCRdb's version contains in-frame clones alone and is incomplete. The data show tens of thousands of clones, around 79% seen once. Per germline, CDR1 SGHAT and CDR2 FQNNGV. Trimming removed 5 bases from V and 4 bases from J, with 15 bases in between. This CDR3 is 14 amino acids long. The chain combines TRBV11-2 with TRBJ2-7, with D unclear. This clonotype was sampled from a human donor who received a COVID-19 vaccine. This material consisted of CD4+ T cells from PBMCs cultured with SARS-CoV-2 spike peptides, taken after COVID-19 vaccination. The CDR3 nucleotides read TGTGCCAGCAGCGGCGGACGGTACCGATACGAGCAGTACTTC. This gives the protein CASSGGRYRYEQYF. Together with reference TRBV11-2 and TRBJ2-7, the CDR3 gives the full variable domain: EAGVAQSPRYKIIEKRQSVAFWCNPISGHATLYWYQQILGQGPKLLIQFQNNGVVDDSQLPKDRFSAERLKGVDSTLKIQPAKLEDSAVYLCASSGGRYRYEQYFGPGTRLTVT.